This T cell receptor (beta chain) was identified in a study of blood T cell repertoires in COVID-19. Trimming removed 7 bases at V and 3 bases at J, with 19 bases between. Per germline, CDR1 MDHEN and CDR2 SYDVKM. The CDR3 covers 16 residues. Assay: immunoSEQ multiplex PCR; the TCRdb copy retains only in-frame clones and omits some. The sample includes a few hundred thousand clones, around nine tenths of them seen just once. This sequence joins TRBV28 and TRBJ1-3; weak D call: TRBD1 (6 bases). The material sequenced was PBMCs or T cells enriched from blood (not recorded which). The clonotype was recovered from a woman aged 25 to 39 who had recovered from COVID-19. CDR3 region: CASTFTGQNLGNTIYF. The CDR3 DNA follows: TGTGCCAGCACCTTCACAGGACAGAACCTTGGAAACACCATATATTTT.